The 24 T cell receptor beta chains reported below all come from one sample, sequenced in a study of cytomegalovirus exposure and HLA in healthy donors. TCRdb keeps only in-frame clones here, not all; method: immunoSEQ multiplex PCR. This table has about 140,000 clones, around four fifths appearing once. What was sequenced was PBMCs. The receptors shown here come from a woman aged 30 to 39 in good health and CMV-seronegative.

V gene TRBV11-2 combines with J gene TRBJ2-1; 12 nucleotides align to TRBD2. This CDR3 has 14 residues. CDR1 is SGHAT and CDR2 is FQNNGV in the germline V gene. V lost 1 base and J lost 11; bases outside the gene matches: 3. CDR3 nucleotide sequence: TGTGCCAGCAGCTTAGTCCTAGCGGGGGGGAAGCAGTTCTTC. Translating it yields CASSLVLAGGKQFF.

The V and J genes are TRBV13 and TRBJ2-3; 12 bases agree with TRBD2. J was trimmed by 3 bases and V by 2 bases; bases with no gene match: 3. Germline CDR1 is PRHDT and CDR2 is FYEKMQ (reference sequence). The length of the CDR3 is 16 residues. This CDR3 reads CASSLLGLAGTDTQYF. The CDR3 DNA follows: TGTGCCAGCAGCTTACTCGGACTAGCGGGGACAGATACGCAGTATTTT.

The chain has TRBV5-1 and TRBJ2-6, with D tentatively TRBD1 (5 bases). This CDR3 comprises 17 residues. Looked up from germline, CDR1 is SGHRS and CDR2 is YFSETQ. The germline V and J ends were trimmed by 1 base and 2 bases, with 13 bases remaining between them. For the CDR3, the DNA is TGCGCCAGCAGCTTGCTCCCCGCAGGGACTGGGGCCAACGTCCTGACTTTC. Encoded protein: CASSLLPAGTGANVLTF.

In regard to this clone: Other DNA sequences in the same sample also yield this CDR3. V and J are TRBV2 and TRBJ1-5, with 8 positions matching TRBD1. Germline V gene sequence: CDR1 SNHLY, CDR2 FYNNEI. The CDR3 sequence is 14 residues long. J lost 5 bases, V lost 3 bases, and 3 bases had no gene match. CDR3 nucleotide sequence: TGTGCCAGCAGTGAGACAGGGGAGGATCAGCCCCAGCATTTT. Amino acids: CASSETGEDQPQHF.

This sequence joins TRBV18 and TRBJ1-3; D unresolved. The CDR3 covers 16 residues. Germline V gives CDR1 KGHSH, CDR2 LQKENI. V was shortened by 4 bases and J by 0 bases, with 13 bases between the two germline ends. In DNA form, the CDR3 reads TGTGCCAGCTCACGGGCGACGCGGGACTCTGGAAACACCATATATTTT. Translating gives CASSRATRDSGNTIYF.

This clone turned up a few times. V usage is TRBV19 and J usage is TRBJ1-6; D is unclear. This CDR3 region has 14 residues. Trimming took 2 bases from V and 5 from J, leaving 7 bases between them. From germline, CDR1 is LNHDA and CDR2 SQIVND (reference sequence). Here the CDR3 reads CASSIKQHNSPLHF. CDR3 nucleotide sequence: TGTGCCAGTAGTATAAAACAGCATAATTCACCCCTCCACTTT.

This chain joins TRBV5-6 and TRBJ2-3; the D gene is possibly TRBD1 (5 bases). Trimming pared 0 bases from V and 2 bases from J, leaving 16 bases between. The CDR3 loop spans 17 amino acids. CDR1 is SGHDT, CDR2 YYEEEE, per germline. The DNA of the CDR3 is TGTGCCAGCAGCTTGGCCTATGAAAGGGGCCCCACAGATACGCAGTATTTT. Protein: CASSLAYERGPTDTQYF.

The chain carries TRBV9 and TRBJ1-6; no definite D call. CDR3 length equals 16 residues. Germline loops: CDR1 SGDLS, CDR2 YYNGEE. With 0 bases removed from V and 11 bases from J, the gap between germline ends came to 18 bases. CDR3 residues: CASSVAQTLKGAPLHF. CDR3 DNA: TGTGCCAGCAGCGTAGCACAGACCCTTAAGGGAGCACCCCTCCACTTT.

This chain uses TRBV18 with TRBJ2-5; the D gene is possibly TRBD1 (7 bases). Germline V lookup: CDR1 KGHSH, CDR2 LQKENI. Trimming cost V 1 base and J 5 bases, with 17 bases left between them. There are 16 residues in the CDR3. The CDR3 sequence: CASSPLAGTASETQYF. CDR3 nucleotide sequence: TGTGCCAGCTCACCACTCGCGGGGACAGCTAGCGAGACCCAGTACTTC.

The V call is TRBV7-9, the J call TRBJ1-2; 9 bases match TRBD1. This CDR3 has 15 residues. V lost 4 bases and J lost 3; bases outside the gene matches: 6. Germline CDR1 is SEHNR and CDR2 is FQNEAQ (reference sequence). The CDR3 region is CASSWDRDYDYGYTF. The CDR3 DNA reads TGTGCCAGCAGCTGGGACAGGGATTACGACTATGGCTACACCTTC.

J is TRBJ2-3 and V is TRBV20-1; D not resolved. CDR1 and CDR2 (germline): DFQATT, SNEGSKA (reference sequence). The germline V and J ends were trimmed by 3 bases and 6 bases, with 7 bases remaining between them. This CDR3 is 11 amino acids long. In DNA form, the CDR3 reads TGCAGTGCTAGCGAGGCGGATACGCAGTATTTT. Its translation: CSASEADTQYF.

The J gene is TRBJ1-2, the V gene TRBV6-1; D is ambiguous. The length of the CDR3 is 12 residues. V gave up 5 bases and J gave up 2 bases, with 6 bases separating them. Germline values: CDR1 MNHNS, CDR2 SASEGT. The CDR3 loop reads CASSFQNYGYTF. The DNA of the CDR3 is TGTGCCAGCAGTTTCCAGAACTATGGCTACACCTTC.

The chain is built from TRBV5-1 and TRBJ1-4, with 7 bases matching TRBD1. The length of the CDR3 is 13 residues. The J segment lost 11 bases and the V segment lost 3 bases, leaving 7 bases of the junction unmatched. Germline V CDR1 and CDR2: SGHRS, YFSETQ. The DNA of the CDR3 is TGCGCCAGCAGCTCGGACAGGACTCCGAAACTGTTTTTT. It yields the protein CASSSDRTPKLFF.

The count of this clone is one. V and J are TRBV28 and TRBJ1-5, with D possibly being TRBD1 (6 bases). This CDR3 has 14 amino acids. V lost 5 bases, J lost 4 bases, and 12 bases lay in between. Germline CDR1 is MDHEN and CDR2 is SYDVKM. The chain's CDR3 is CASSRGQSNQPQHF. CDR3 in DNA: TGTGCCAGCAGTCGCGGACAGTCTAATCAGCCCCAGCATTTT.

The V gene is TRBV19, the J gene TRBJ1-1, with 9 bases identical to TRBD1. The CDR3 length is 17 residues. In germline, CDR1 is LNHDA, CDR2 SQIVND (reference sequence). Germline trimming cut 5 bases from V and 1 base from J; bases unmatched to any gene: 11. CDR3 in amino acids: CASSPERPGQGNTEAFF. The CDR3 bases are TGTGCCAGTAGTCCCGAAAGACCGGGACAGGGGAACACTGAAGCTTTCTTT.

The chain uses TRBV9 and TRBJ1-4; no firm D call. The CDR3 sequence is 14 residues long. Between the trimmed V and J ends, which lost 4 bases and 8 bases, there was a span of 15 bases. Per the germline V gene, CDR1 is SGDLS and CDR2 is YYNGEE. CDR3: CASSPGLTIEKLFF. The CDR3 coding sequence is TGTGCCAGCAGCCCCGGACTGACCATAGAAAAACTGTTTTTT.

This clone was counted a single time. CDR3 protein: CASRRTDLNTEAFF. For the CDR3, the DNA is TGTGCCAGTAGGCGGACAGATTTGAACACTGAAGCTTTCTTT. The rearrangement joins TRBV19 to TRBJ1-1; a possible D gene is TRBD1 (6 bases). CDR1 and CDR2 (germline): LNHDA, SQIVND (reference sequence). V shed 6 bases and J shed 0 bases, with 11 bases lying between them. The CDR3 is 14 residues long.

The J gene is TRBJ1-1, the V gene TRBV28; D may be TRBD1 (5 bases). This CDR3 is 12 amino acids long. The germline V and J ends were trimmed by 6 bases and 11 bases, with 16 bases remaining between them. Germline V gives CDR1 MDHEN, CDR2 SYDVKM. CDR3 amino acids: CASRRGPYMAFF. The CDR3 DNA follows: TGTGCCAGCAGGCGGGGCCCATACATGGCTTTCTTT.

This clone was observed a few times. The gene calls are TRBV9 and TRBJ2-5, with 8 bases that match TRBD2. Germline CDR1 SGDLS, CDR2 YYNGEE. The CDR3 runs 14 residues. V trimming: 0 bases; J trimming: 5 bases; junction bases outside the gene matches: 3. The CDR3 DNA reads TGTGCCAGCAGCGTAGAGATAGCGGGGGAGACCCAGTACTTC. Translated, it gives CASSVEIAGETQYF.

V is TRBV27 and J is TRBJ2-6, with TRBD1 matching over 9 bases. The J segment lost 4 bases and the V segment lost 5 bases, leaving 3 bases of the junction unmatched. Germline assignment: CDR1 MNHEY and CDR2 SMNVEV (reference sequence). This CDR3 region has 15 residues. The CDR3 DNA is TGTGCCAGCAGTACACAGGGGGCCGGGGCCAACGTCCTGACTTTC. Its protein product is CASSTQGAGANVLTF.

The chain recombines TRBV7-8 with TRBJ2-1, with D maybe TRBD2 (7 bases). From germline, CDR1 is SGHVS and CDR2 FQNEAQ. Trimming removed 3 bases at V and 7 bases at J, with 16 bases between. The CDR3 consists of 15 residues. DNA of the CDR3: TGTGCCAGCAGCTTGGGGCGGGGGCCTACGAATGAGCAGTTCTTC. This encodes CASSLGRGPTNEQFF.

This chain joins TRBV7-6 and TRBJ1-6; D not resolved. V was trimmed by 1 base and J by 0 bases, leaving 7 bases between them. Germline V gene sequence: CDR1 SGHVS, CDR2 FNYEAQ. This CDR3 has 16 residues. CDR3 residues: CASSLVESSYNSPLHF. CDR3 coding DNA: TGTGCCAGCAGCTTAGTGGAGAGCTCCTATAATTCACCCCTCCACTTT.

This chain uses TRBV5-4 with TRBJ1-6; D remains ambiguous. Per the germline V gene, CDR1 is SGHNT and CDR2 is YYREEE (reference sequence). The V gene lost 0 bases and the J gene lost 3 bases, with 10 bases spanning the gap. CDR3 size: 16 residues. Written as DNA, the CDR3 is TGTGCCAGCAGCTTGGGTAGCGGGTACTATAATTCACCCCTCCACTTT. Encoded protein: CASSLGSGYYNSPLHF.

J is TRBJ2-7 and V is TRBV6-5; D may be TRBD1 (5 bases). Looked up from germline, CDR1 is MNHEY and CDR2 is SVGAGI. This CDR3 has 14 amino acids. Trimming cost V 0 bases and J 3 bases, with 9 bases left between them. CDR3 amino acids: CASSYSTAHYEQYF. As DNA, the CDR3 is TGTGCCAGCAGTTACTCGACAGCCCACTACGAGCAGTACTTC.